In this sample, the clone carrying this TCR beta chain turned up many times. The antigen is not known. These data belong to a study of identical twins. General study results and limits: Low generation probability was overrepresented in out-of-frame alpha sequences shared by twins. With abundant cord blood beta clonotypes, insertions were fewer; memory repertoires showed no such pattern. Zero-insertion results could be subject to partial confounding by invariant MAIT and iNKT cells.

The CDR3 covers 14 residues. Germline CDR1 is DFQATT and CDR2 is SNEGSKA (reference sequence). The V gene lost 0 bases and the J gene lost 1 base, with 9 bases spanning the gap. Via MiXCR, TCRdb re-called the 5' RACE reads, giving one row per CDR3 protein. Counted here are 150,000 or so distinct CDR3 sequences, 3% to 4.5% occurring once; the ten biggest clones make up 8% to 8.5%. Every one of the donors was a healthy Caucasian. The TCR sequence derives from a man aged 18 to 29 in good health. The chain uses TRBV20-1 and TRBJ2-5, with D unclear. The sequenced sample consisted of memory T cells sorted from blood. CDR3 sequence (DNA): TGCAGTGCTAGAGACAGTCGGCCCCAAGAGACCCAGTACTTC. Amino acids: CSARDSRPQETQYF.